The 27 T cell receptor beta chains given below trace back to one sample, sequenced in a study of vaccination effects on CD4 cells after COVID-19. On roughly day 10 of culture, CD4+ T cells were separated out. Their SARS-CoV-2 infection, verified by PCR, occurred between March and December 2020. Every participant took two doses of the BNT162b2 or mRNA-1273 vaccine. Antigen specificity for these receptors is unknown. Profiling relied on immunoSEQ multiplex PCR, and the TCRdb table lists in-frame clones only, not all of them. The data show some 31,000 clones, around 79% seen once. Sequenced material: CD4+ T cells from PBMCs cultured without peptide, taken after COVID-19 vaccination. Every receptor here comes from a human donor who had a prior SARS-CoV-2 infection.

In DNA form, the CDR3 reads TGTGCCAGTAGTACTGGGACAGGGGTAAGCAATCAGCCCCAGCATTTT. This gives the protein CASSTGTGVSNQPQHF. The chain is built from TRBV19 and TRBJ1-5; TRBD1 matches 10 bases. V trimming: 4 bases; J trimming: 1 base; junction bases outside the gene matches: 4. This CDR3 has 16 amino acids. The germline gives CDR1 LNHDA, CDR2 SQIVND (reference sequence).

In this sample, this clone turned up once. Other DNA variants within this sample encode the same CDR3. The chain joins TRBV19 to TRBJ1-5; TRBD1 agrees at 8 bases. This CDR3 is built from 14 residues. The germline V gene has CDR1 LNHDA and CDR2 SQIVND (reference sequence). V shed 4 bases, J shed 7 bases, and the junction held 6 bases outside the gene matches. CDR3: CASSTTGGRQPQHF. CDR3 sequence (DNA): TGTGCCAGTAGTACAACAGGGGGACGACAGCCCCAGCATTTT.

The chain recombines TRBV20-1 with TRBJ1-1; no clear D gene. Between the trimmed V and J ends, which lost 3 bases and 1 base, there was a span of 9 bases. The CDR3 spans 13 residues. Germline V gene sequence: CDR1 DFQATT, CDR2 SNEGSKA (reference sequence). This chain's CDR3 is CSASRVPNTEAFF. In DNA form, the CDR3 reads TGCAGTGCTAGTCGGGTGCCGAACACTGAAGCTTTCTTT.

The chain uses TRBV2 and TRBJ2-2; D is perhaps TRBD1 (6 bases). This CDR3 has 13 amino acids. Germline CDR1 SNHLY, CDR2 FYNNEI. The ends were cut back, 2 bases at V and 7 bases at J, with 8 bases in the middle. CDR3 DNA sequence: TGTGCCAGCAGTGAACAGGGACACGGGGAGCTGTTTTTT. This gives the protein CASSEQGHGELFF.

The genes are TRBV5-5 and TRBJ1-2, with a tentative D call TRBD1 (5 bases). This CDR3 has 18 residues. The germline V gene has CDR1 SGHKS and CDR2 YYEKEE (reference sequence). V gave up 4 bases and J gave up 0 bases, with 22 bases separating them. The CDR3 is CASSPVGPRGMTNYGYTF. CDR3 DNA: TGTGCCAGCAGCCCGGTGGGGCCCCGGGGTATGACTAACTATGGCTACACCTTC.

The rearrangement links TRBV15 to TRBJ2-3; D gene ambiguous. This CDR3 region has 15 residues. Germline CDR1 reads LNHNV; CDR2 reads YYDKDF (reference sequence). Trimming shortened V by 3 bases and J by 3 bases, and 13 bases separated the two germline ends. The CDR3 DNA is TGTGCCACCAGCAGGGACCGAACGTTTACAGATACGCAGTATTTT. Amino acid sequence: CATSRDRTFTDTQYF.

The chain links TRBV18 to TRBJ2-6; tentative D call: TRBD1 (6 bases). The CDR3 covers 17 residues. The V gene's germline CDR1 is KGHSH and CDR2 LQKENI. V was trimmed by 6 bases and J by 0 bases, leaving 15 bases between them. The CDR3 region is CASSPQGPSSGANVLTF. The CDR3 region has the DNA TGTGCCAGCTCTCCCCAGGGGCCCTCCTCTGGGGCCAACGTCCTGACTTTC.

V gene TRBV6-5 combines with J gene TRBJ2-5, with 9 bases lining up with TRBD1. CDR1 and CDR2 from the germline V gene are MNHEY and SVGAGI. This CDR3 has 15 residues. The J segment lost 2 bases and the V segment lost 6 bases, leaving 7 bases of the junction unmatched. This CDR3 is CASSDKDRGQETQYF. The CDR3 DNA follows: TGTGCCAGCAGCGATAAGGACAGGGGTCAAGAGACCCAGTACTTC.

Notes on this clone: Germline is not matched at one junction end, which may reflect a read error. The rearrangement joins TRBV7-7 to TRBJ2-5; 9 positions agree with TRBD2. The CDR3 extends over 14 amino acids. The germline V gene encodes CDR1 SSHAT and CDR2 FNYEAQ (reference sequence). The CDR3 loop is CASSLAGVLKTQYF. As DNA, the CDR3 is TGTGCTAGCAGCTTAGCGGGAGTTTTAAAGACCCAGTACTTC.

The chain joins TRBV5-6 to TRBJ2-1, with D unresolved. Germline CDR1 SGHDT, CDR2 YYEEEE. V lost 0 bases and J lost 5, with 12 bases in between. The CDR3 consists of 15 residues. The CDR3 is CASSLEVWRHNEQFF. CDR3 coding DNA: TGTGCCAGCAGCTTGGAGGTGTGGCGACACAATGAGCAGTTCTTC.

CDR3 nucleotides: TGTGCCAGCAGGGGACTACTAGCGGGGGGCACAGATACGCAGTATTTT. Its translation: CASRGLLAGGTDTQYF. This chain links TRBV2 with TRBJ2-3, with 11 nucleotides matching TRBD2. The CDR3 runs 16 residues. J was trimmed by 1 base and V by 6 bases; bases with no gene match: 6. The germline V gene encodes CDR1 SNHLY and CDR2 FYNNEI.

The chain uses TRBV19 and TRBJ1-2, with a weak D call TRBD1 (6 bases). The CDR3 is made up of 13 amino acids. CDR1 is LNHDA and CDR2 is SQIVND in the germline V gene (reference sequence). The V end was cut by 8 bases, the J end by 8 bases, with 18 bases between. CDR3 in amino acids: CASAGVGVRGYTF. The CDR3 DNA is TGTGCCAGTGCAGGGGTCGGGGTCCGGGGCTACACCTTC.

The chain uses TRBV2 and TRBJ1-1, with D possibly matching TRBD1 (5 bases). Germline values: CDR1 SNHLY, CDR2 FYNNEI. The CDR3 sequence is 17 residues long. V was cut by 2 bases and J by 5 bases, with 21 bases left in between. Here the CDR3 DNA reads TGTGCCAGCAGTGAAAGTTCGGTTAGGGGCCGGGGGACTGAAGCTTTCTTT. Translated, it gives CASSESSVRGRGTEAFF. Complete variable domain (other parts from reference TRBV2 and TRBJ1-1): EPEVTQTPSHQVTQMGQEVILRCVPISNHLYFYWYRQILGQKVEFLVSFYNNEISEKSEIFDDQFSVERPDGSNFTLKIRSTKLEDSAMYFCASSESSVRGRGTEAFFGQGTRLTVV.

The gene calls are TRBV7-3 and TRBJ2-1, with D tentatively TRBD1 (6 bases). The V gene's germline CDR1 is SGHTA and CDR2 FQGTGA. The length of the CDR3 is 16 residues. Trimming took off 1 base at V and 3 bases at J, with 13 bases between the two ends. The DNA for the CDR3 is TGTGCCAGCAGCTTAAAGGCCTCAGGGGACTACAATGAGCAGTTCTTC. Protein sequence: CASSLKASGDYNEQFF.

The CDR3 DNA is TGTGCCAGCAGTGAATGGAGCGGTTTGAATTCACCCCTCCACTTT. It specifies CASSEWSGLNSPLHF. The chain links TRBV6-1 to TRBJ1-6; D ambiguous. Germline CDR1 is MNHNS and CDR2 is SASEGT. This CDR3 has 15 residues. Trimming removed 2 bases from V and 7 bases from J, with 12 bases in between.

V gene TRBV5-1 combines with J gene TRBJ2-7, with D maybe TRBD1 (5 bases). Trimming shortened V by 4 bases and J by 2 bases, and 10 bases separated the two germline ends. This CDR3 region has 13 residues. The germline V gene has CDR1 SGHRS and CDR2 YFSETQ. In nucleotides, the CDR3 is TGCGCCAGCAGCATGACAGACACCTACGAGCAGTACTTC. This sequence encodes CASSMTDTYEQYF.

The chain's CDR3 is CASSPTSPPDYEQYF. CDR3 nucleotide sequence: TGTGCCAGCAGCCCAACCTCACCCCCGGACTACGAGCAGTACTTC. The gene calls are TRBV6-5 and TRBJ2-7; D gene unclear. Germline CDR1 and CDR2: MNHEY and SVGAGI. This CDR3 contains 15 residues. Trimming took off 6 bases at V and 3 bases at J, with 18 bases between the two ends.

J is TRBJ2-6 and V is TRBV7-3; TRBD2 agrees at 7 bases. Germline assignment: CDR1 SGHTA and CDR2 FQGTGA. The CDR3 sequence is 17 residues long. The junction had 6 bases not matched to a gene; V was cut back by 4 bases and J by 0 bases. The CDR3 DNA sequence: TGTGCCAGCAGCTCGGCGGGGGATAGCTCTGGGGCCAACGTCCTGACTTTC. This codes for CASSSAGDSSGANVLTF.

In its sample, this clone was seen a few times. The chain joins TRBV28 to TRBJ2-1, with 7 bases identical to TRBD1. CDR3 length: 12 amino acids. V lost 7 bases, J lost 8 bases, and 5 bases stayed unmatched. Germline lookup yields CDR1 MDHEN and CDR2 SYDVKM. The CDR3 is CASIDRVHEQFF. In DNA, the CDR3 is TGTGCCAGCATCGACAGGGTACATGAGCAGTTCTTC.

CDR3 loop: CASSAILGTAATNEKLFF. The CDR3 DNA reads TGTGCCAGCTCAGCTATCTTGGGGACTGCTGCAACTAATGAAAAACTGTTTTTT. The rearrangement uses TRBV18 and TRBJ1-4; D possibly corresponds to TRBD1 (5 bases). This CDR3 contains 18 residues. Trimming shortened V by 5 bases and J by 0 bases, and 19 bases separated the two germline ends. Germline V gene lookup returns CDR1 KGHSH and CDR2 LQKENI. Based on the CDR3 plus reference TRBV18 and TRBJ1-4, the full variable domain is NAGVMQNPRHLVRRRGQEARLRCSPMKGHSHVYWYRQLPEEGLKFMVYLQKENIIDESGMPKERFSAEFPKEGPSILRIQQVVRGDSAAYFCASSAILGTAATNEKLFFGSGTQLSVL.

The chain recombines TRBV12-3 or TRBV12-4 with TRBJ1-4, with 11 bases identical to TRBD1. V lost 7 bases, J lost 8 bases, and 3 bases stayed unmatched. The CDR3 loop spans 13 amino acids. The CDR3 sequence is CASMGTGGEKLFF. CDR3 nucleotides: TGTGCCAGCATGGGGACAGGGGGAGAAAAACTGTTTTTT.

The chain links TRBV30 to TRBJ2-2, with a possible D match to TRBD2 (5 bases). The CDR3 loop spans 13 amino acids. The germline V and J ends were trimmed by 6 bases and 2 bases, with 10 bases remaining between them. Germline CDR1 is GTSNPN and CDR2 is SVGIG (reference sequence). CDR3: CACRSGNTGELFF. The CDR3 nucleotides are TGTGCCTGCCGGAGCGGAAACACCGGGGAGCTGTTTTTT.

The chain couples TRBV7-9 to TRBJ2-3; D might be TRBD2 (5 bases). The germline V gene has CDR1 SEHNR and CDR2 FQNEAQ (reference sequence). CDR3 size: 14 residues. Deletions cut 2 bases from V and 2 bases from J, with 8 bases between. The CDR3 loop is CASSLRTVTDTQYF. The CDR3 DNA sequence: TGTGCCAGCAGCTTACGGACTGTCACAGATACGCAGTATTTT.

V gene TRBV3-1 (or the pseudogene TRBV3-2) combines with J gene TRBJ2-2; D is unclear. V gave up 0 bases and J gave up 6 bases, with 11 bases separating them. This CDR3 spans 15 amino acids. From germline, CDR1 is LGHDT and CDR2 YNNKEL (reference sequence). CDR3: CASSQDFIMAGELFF. CDR3 nucleotide sequence: TGTGCCAGCAGCCAAGATTTCATTATGGCCGGGGAGCTGTTTTTT.

The CDR3 loop is CASRRTSLTQHF. CDR3 nucleotides: TGTGCCAGCAGGCGGACCAGCCTAACGCAGCATTTT. The chain is built from TRBV6-7 and TRBJ1-5, with unresolved D. TRBV6-7 is an open reading frame, and its role is uncertain. The CDR3 covers 12 residues. V dropped 6 bases and J dropped 13 bases, with 16 bases sitting between them.

For the CDR3, the DNA is TGTGCCAGCAGTGAAGTGTGGTGGAGCGCCGATACGCAGTATTTT. It yields the protein CASSEVWWSADTQYF. This rearrangement joins TRBV6-1 to TRBJ2-3, with D unclear. CDR1 is MNHNS and CDR2 is SASEGT in the germline V gene. This CDR3 comprises 15 residues. V lost 1 base to trimming and J lost 6 bases, with 14 bases between them.

This clone has a handful of counts. This chain uses TRBV5-4 with TRBJ2-7; D might be TRBD1 or TRBD2, each matching 7 bases. Per germline, CDR1 SGHNT and CDR2 YYREEE (reference sequence). Between the trimmed V and J ends, which lost 4 bases and 0 bases, there was a span of 23 bases. CDR3 length: 18 amino acids. DNA of the CDR3: TGTGCCAGCAGCCGCGGACATAGCAGGGGGGGAAGCTCCTACGAGCAGTACTTC. This gives the protein CASSRGHSRGGSSYEQYF.